This T cell receptor (beta chain) stems from a study of OX40 agonist ivuxolimab in advanced cancers. About the research overall: Patients were 82.7% male with ages roughly 20 to 90, mean about 60. Whole-study findings and limits: Among T cells, CD8+ cells averaged more expanded clones than CD4+ cells. Part of the nonresponder group also had normalized T-cell clonal expansion that was low.

This CDR3 has 12 amino acids. The germline CDR1 and CDR2 sequences are MDHEN and SYDVKM. V dropped 8 bases and J dropped 2 bases, with 10 bases sitting between them. The repertoire was sequenced with immunoSEQ multiplex PCR; TCRdb's copy has only in-frame clones and lacks some. The table records about 58,000 clones, 80% to 90% of them present only once. This clone showed up just a few times. Its antigen is still unknown. V usage is TRBV28 and J usage is TRBJ2-7; D unresolved. Sequences were derived from CD4+ or CD8+ T cells sorted from blood, sampled in a trial of the OX40 agonist ivuxolimab. This receptor was taken from an adult with an advanced solid tumor such as melanoma, head and neck, liver or kidney cancer. The CDR3 nucleotides read TGTGCCAGCCAAGGGCCACCCTACGAGCAGTACTTC. Residues: CASQGPPYEQYF.